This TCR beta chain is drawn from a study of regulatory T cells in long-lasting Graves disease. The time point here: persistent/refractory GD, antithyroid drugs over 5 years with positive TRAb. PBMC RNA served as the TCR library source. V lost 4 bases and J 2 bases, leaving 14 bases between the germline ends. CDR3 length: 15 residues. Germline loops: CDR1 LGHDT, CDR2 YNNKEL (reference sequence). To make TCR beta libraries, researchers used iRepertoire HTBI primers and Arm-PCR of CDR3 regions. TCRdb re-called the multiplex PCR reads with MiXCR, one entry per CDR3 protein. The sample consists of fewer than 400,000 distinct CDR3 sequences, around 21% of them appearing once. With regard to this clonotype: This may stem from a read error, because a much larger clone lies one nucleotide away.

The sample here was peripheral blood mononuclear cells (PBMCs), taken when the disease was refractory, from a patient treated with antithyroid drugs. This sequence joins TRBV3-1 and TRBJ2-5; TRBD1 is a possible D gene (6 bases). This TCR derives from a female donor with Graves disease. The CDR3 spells CASSPSGTRQETQYF. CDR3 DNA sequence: TGTGCCAGCAGCCCCAGTGGGACACGACAAGAGACCCAGTACTTC.